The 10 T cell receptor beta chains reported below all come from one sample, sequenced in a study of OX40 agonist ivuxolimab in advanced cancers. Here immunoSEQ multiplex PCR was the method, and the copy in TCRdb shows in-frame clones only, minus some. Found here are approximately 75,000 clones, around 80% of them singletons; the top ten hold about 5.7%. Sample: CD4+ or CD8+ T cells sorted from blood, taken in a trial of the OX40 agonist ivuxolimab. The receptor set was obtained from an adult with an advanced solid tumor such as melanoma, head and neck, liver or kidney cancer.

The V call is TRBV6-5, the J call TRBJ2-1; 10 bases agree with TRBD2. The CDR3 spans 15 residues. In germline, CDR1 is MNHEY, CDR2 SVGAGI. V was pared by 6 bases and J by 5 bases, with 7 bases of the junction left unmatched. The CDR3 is CASSLLGLANNEQFF. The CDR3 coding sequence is TGTGCCAGCAGCCTATTGGGACTAGCGAACAATGAGCAGTTCTTC.

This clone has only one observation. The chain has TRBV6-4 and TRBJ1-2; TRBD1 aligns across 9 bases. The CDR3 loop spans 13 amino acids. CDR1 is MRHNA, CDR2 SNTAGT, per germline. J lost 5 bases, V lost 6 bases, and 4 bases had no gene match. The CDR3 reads CASSQTGGYGYTF. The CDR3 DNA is TGTGCCAGCAGCCAGACAGGGGGGTATGGCTACACCTTC.

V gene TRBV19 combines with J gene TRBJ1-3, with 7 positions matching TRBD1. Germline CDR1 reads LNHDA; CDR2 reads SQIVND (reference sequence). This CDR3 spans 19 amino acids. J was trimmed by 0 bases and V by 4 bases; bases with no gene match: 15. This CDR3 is CASSTPGTAVIDSGNTIYF. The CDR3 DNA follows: TGTGCCAGTAGTACTCCCGGGACAGCGGTCATCGACTCTGGAAACACCATATATTTT.

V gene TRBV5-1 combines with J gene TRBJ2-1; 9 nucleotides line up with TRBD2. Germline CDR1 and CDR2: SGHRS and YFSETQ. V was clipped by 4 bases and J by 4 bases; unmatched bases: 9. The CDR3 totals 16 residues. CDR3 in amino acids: CASSTAGLAGYNEQFF. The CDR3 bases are TGCGCCAGCAGCACGGCAGGGCTAGCGGGATACAATGAGCAGTTCTTC.

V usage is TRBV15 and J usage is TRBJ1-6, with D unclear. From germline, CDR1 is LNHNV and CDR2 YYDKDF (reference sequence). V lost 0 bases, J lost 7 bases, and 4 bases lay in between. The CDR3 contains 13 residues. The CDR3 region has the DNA TGTGCCACCAGCAGAGATAGGAATTCACCCCTCCACTTT. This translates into CATSRDRNSPLHF.

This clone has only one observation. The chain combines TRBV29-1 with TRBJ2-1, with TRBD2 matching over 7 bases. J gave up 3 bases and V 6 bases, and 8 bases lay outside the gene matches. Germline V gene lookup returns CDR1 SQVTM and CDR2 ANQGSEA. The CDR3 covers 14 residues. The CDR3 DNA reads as TGCAGCGTGATGACTAGCAGTTTCTACAATGAGCAGTTCTTC. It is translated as CSVMTSSFYNEQFF.

The CDR3 DNA reads as TGTGCCAGCAGCAAACACAGACTAGCGGGAATCAATGAGCAGTTCTTC. Its translation: CASSKHRLAGINEQFF. This chain joins TRBV5-6 and TRBJ2-1; 11 bases align to TRBD2. The CDR3 is 16 amino acids. Germline-derived CDR1 and CDR2 are SGHDT and YYEEEE. Losses at the gene ends were 4 bases for V and 6 bases for J; bases not matched to a gene: 9.

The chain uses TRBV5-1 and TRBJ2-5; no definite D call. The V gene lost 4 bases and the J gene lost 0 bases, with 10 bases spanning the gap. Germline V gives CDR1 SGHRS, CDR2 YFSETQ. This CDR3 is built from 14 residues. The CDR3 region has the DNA TGCGCCAGCAGCCTAATGGGGAACCAAGAGACCCAGTACTTC. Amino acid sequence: CASSLMGNQETQYF.

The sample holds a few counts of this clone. CDR3 nucleotide sequence: TGCAGCGTTGGTCTGGGCAATCAGCCCCAGCATTTT. It specifies CSVGLGNQPQHF. The rearrangement links TRBV29-1 to TRBJ1-5, with unresolved D. The CDR3 is 12 amino acids. Germline V gene data show CDR1 as SQVTM and CDR2 as ANQGSEA. The V end lost 4 bases, the J end lost 2 bases, and 6 bases lay between the germline ends.

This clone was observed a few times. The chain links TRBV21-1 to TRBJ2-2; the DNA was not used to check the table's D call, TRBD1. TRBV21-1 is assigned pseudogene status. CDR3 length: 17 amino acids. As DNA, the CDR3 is TGTGCCAGCAGCAAGGCAGGGACAGGGGGCGGTGACGGGGAGCTGTTTTTT. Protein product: CASSKAGTGGGDGELFF.